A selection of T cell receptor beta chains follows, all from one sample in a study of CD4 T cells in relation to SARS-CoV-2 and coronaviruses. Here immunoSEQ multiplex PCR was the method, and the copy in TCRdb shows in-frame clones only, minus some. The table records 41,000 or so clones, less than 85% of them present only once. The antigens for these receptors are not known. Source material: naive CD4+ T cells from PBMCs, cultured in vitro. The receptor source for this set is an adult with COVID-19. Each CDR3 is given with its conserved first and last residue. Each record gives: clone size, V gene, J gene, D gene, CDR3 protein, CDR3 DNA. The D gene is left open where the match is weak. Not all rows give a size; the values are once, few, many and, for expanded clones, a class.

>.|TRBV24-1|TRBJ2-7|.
CATSGHLEPYEQYF
TGTGCCACCAGTGGACACCTAGAACCCTACGAGCAGTACTTC
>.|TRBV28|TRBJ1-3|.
CASNPGGRGGNTIYF
TGTGCCAGCAACCCTGGGGGCAGGGGTGGAAACACCATATATTTT
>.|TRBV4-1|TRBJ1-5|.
CASSQMDGSNQPQHF
TGCGCCAGCAGCCAAATGGACGGTAGCAATCAGCCCCAGCATTTT
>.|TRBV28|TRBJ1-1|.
CASSLVLRAFF
TGTGCCAGCAGTTTAGTCCTCAGAGCTTTCTTT
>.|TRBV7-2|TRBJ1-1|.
CASSLERNTEAFF
TGTGCCAGCAGCTTAGAAAGGAACACTGAAGCTTTCTTT
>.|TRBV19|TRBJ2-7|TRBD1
CASSNSGTGDEQYF
TGTGCCAGTAGTAACTCCGGGACAGGAGACGAGCAGTACTTC
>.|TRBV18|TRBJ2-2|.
CASSPSTWNTGELFF
TGTGCCAGCTCACCTTCAACTTGGAACACCGGGGAGCTGTTTTTT
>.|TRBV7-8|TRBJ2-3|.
CASSPIRGPGTDTQYF
TGTGCCAGCAGCCCAATACGAGGACCGGGGACAGATACGCAGTATTTT
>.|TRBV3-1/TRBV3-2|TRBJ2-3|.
CASRQMDTQYF
TGTGCCAGCAGACAGATGGATACGCAGTATTTT
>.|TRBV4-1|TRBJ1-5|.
CASSARGAGGGLDSNQPQHF
TGCGCCAGCAGCGCCCGTGGGGCTGGGGGCGGTCTCGATAGCAATCAGCCCCAGCATTTT
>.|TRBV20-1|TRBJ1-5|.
CSASNPSNQPQHF
TGCAGTGCTAGTAATCCTAGCAATCAGCCCCAGCATTTT
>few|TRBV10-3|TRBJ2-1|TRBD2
CATLPGLAGNNEQFF
TGTGCCACCCTCCCCGGGCTAGCGGGAAACAATGAGCAGTTCTTC
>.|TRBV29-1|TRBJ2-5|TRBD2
CSVEVAASGSGETQYF
TGCAGCGTTGAGGTAGCGGCTAGCGGGAGCGGTGAGACCCAGTACTTC
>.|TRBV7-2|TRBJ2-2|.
CASSLLQGSTGELFF
TGTGCCAGCAGCCTACTACAGGGATCCACCGGGGAGCTGTTTTTT
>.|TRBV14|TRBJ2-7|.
CASSHGSEQYF
TGTGCCAGCAGCCATGGGTCCGAGCAGTACTTC
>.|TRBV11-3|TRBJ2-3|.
CASSLGRGSTDTQYF
TGTGCCAGCAGCTTAGGGCGGGGAAGCACAGATACGCAGTATTTT
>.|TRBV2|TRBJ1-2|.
CASSEGDYGYTF
TGTGCCAGCAGTGAAGGGGACTATGGCTACACCTTC
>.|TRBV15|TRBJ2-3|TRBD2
CATSRGLAGRDTQYF
TGTGCCACCAGCAGAGGACTAGCGGGACGGGATACGCAGTATTTT
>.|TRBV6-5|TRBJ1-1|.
CASREALNTEAFF
TGTGCCAGCAGAGAGGCACTGAACACTGAAGCTTTCTTT
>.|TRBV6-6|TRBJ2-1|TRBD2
CASSSGTRVRNEQFF
TGTGCCAGCAGTTCGGGGACTAGAGTACGAAATGAGCAGTTCTTC
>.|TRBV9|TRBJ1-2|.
CASSEQGSYGYTF
TGTGCCAGCAGCGAACAGGGTTCATATGGCTACACCTTC
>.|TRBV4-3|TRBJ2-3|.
CASSQVGVRDTQYF
TGCGCCAGCAGCCAAGTTGGAGTCCGAGATACGCAGTATTTT
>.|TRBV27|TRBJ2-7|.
CASSLVGPSYEQYF
TGTGCCAGCAGTTTGGTGGGTCCCTCCTACGAGCAGTACTTC